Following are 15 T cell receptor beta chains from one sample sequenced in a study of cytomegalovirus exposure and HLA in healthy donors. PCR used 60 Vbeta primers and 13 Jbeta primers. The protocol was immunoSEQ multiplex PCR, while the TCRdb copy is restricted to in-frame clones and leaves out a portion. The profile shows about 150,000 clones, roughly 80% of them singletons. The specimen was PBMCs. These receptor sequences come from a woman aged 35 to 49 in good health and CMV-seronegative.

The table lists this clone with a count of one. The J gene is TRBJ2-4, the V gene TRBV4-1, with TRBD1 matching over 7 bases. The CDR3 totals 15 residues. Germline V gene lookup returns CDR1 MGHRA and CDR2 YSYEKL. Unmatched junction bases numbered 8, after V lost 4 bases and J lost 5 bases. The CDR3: CASSLIRGGENIQYF. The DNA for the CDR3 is TGCGCCAGCAGCCTAATACGAGGGGGCGAAAACATTCAGTACTTC.

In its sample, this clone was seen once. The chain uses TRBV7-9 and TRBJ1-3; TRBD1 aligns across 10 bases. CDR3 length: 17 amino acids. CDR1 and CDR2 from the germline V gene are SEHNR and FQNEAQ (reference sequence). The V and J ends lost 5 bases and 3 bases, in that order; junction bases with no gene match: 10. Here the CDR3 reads CASSAGTGVFNGNTIYF. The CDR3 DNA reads TGTGCCAGCAGCGCCGGGACAGGGGTCTTCAATGGAAACACCATATATTTT.

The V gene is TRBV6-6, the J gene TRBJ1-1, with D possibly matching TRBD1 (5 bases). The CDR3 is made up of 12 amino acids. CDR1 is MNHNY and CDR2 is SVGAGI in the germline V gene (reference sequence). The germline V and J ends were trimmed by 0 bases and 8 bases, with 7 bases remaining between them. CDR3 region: CASSYSPGEAFF. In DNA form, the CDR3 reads TGTGCCAGCAGTTACTCTCCAGGGGAAGCTTTCTTT.

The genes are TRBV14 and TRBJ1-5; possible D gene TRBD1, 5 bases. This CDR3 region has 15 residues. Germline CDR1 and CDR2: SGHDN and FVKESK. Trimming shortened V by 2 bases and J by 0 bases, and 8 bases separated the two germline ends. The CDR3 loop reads CASSQTGGSNQPQHF. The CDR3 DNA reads TGTGCCAGCAGCCAAACGGGGGGTAGCAATCAGCCCCAGCATTTT.

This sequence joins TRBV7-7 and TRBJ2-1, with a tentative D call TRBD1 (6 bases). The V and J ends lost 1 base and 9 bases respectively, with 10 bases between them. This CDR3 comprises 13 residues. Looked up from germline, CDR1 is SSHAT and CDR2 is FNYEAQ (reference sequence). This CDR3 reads CASSLVFRGEQFF. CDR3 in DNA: TGTGCCAGCAGCTTAGTGTTCAGGGGTGAGCAGTTCTTC.

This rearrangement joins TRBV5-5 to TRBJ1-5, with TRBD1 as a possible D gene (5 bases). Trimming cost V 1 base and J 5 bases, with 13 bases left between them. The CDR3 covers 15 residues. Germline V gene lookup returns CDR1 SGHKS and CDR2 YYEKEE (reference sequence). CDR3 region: CASSLWMGRHQPQHF. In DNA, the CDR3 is TGTGCCAGCAGCTTGTGGATGGGGCGGCATCAGCCCCAGCATTTT. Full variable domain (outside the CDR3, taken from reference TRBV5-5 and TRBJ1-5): DAGVTQSPTHLIKTRGQQVTLRCSPISGHKSVSWYQQVLGQGPQFIFQYYEKEERGRGNFPDRFSARQFPNYSSELNVNALLLGDSALYLCASSLWMGRHQPQHFGDGTRLSIL.

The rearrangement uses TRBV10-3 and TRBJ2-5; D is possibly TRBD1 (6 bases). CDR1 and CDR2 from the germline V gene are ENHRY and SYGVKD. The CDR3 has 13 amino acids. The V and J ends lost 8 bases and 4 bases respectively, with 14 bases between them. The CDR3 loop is CAIAGELGETQYF. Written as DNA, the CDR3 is TGTGCCATCGCAGGGGAATTGGGAGAGACCCAGTACTTC.

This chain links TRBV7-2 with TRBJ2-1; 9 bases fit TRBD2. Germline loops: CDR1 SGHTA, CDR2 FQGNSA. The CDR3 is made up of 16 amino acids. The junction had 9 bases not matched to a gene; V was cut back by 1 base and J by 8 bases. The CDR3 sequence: CASSLVGSGGLDEQFF. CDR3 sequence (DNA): TGTGCCAGCAGCTTAGTTGGTAGCGGGGGTCTCGATGAGCAGTTCTTC. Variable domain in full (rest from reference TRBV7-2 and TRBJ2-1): GAGVSQSPSNKVTEKGKDVELRCDPISGHTALYWYRQSLGQGLEFLIYFQGNSAPDKSGLPSDRFSAERTGGSVSTLTIQRTQQEDSAVYLCASSLVGSGGLDEQFFGPGTRLTVL.

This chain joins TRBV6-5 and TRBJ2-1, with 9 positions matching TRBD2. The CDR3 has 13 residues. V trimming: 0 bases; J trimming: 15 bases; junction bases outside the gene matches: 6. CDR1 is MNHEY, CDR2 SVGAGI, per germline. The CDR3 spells CASSYSKTSGLFF. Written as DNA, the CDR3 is TGTGCCAGCAGTTACTCTAAAACTAGCGGGCTGTTCTTC.

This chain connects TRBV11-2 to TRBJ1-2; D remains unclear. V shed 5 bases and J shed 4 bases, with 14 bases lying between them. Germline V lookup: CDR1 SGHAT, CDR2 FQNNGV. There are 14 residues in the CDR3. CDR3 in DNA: TGTGCCAGCAGCCAGAGCGGGGAGGGCTATGGCTACACCTTC. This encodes CASSQSGEGYGYTF. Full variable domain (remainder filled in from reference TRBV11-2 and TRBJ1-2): EAGVAQSPRYKIIEKRQSVAFWCNPISGHATLYWYQQILGQGPKLLIQFQNNGVVDDSQLPKDRFSAERLKGVDSTLKIQPAKLEDSAVYLCASSQSGEGYGYTFGSGTRLTVV.

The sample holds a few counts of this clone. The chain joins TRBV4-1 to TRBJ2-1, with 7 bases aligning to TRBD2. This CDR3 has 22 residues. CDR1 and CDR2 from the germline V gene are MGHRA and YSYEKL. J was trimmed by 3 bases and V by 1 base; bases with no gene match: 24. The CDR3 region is CASSQGSRFRTRIKFGYNEQFF. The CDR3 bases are TGCGCCAGCAGCCAAGGATCGAGGTTCCGGACTAGAATTAAATTTGGCTACAATGAGCAGTTCTTC.

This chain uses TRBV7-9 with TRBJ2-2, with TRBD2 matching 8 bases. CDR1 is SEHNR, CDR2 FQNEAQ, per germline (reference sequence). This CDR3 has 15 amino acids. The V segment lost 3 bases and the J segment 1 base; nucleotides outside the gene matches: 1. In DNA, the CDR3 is TGTGCCAGCAGCTTGGCGGGGGGGAACACCGGGGAGCTGTTTTTT. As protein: CASSLAGGNTGELFF.

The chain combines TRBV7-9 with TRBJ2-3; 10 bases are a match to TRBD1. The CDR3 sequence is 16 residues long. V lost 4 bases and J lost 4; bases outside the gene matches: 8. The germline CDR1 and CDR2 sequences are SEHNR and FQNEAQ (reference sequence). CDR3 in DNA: TGTGCCAGCAGCTCCGACGGGACAGGGGATCCAGATACGCAGTATTTT. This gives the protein CASSSDGTGDPDTQYF.

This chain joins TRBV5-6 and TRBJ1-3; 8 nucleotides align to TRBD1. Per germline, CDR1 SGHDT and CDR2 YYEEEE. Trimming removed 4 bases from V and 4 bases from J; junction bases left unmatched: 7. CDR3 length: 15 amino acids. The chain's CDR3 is CASSPGQGIGNTIYF. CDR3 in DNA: TGTGCCAGCAGCCCAGGACAGGGTATAGGAAACACCATATATTTT. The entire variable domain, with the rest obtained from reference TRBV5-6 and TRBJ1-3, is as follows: DAGVTQSPTHLIKTRGQQVTLRCSPKSGHDTVSWYQQALGQGPQFIFQYYEEEERQRGNFPDRFSGHQFPNYSSELNVNALLLGDSALYLCASSPGQGIGNTIYFGEGSWLTVV.

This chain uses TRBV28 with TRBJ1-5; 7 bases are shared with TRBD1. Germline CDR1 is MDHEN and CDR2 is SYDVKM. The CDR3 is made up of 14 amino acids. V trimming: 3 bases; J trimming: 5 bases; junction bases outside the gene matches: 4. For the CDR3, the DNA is TGTGCCAGCAGTTTGCAGGGGGGTTATCAGCCCCAGCATTTT. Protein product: CASSLQGGYQPQHF.